These T cell receptor beta chains were read from a single sample in a study of T cells in Graves' hyperthyroidism and ophthalmopathy. Using its own MiXCR run on the multiplex PCR reads, TCRdb lists one record per CDR3 protein. The table records approximately 410,000 distinct CDR3 sequences, approximately 13% of them present only once. Specimen: blood. All receptors come from a woman under 30 with Graves' hyperthyroidism. Both conserved end residues are part of each CDR3. D genes are given only for firm matches. The size of a clone is reported for some rows only, either as once, few or many, or as a class for expanded clones.

J,V,size,length,D,DNA,CDR3
TRBJ2-1,TRBV27,many,15,-,TGTGCCAGCAGTTTATTCCTTTTGGAGCCAGGTGAGCAGTTCTTC,CASSLFLLEPGEQFF
TRBJ1-4,TRBV7-6,few,15,-,TGTGCCAGCAGCGCAGGCTCCGGGGCAGTTGAAAAACTGTTTTTT,CASSAGSGAVEKLFF
TRBJ1-5,TRBV6-1,-,15,TRBD1,TGTGCCAGCATGACAGGGGAGTCGAGCAATCAGCCCCAGCATTTT,CASMTGESSNQPQHF
TRBJ1-2,TRBV27,many,14,TRBD1,TGTGCCAGCAGTGTCCGGGACAGGTCGTCTGGCTACACCTTC,CASSVRDRSSGYTF
TRBJ2-5,TRBV5-1,few,15,TRBD1,TGTGCCAGCAGCTTGGTGGGACAGGGCCAAGAGACCCAGTACTTC,CASSLVGQGQETQYF
TRBJ2-5,TRBV28,few,19,TRBD1,TGTGCCAGCAGTTTAAAGGGAGAGATGACAGGGGGCCCCCAAGAGACCCAGTACTTC,CASSLKGEMTGGPQETQYF
TRBJ2-7,TRBV19,-,14,TRBD2,TGTGCCAGTAGTGCGGACGGGGGGGCCTACGAGCAGTACTTC,CASSADGGAYEQYF
TRBJ2-7,TRBV6-5,few,14,TRBD1,TGTGCCAGCAGTTACACGGGACAGCCCTACGAGCAGTACTTC,CASSYTGQPYEQYF
TRBJ2-7,TRBV7-9,once,15,-,TGTGCCAGCAGCTTAGCAGGGAGCAGCTCCTACGAGCAGTACTTC,CASSLAGSSSYEQYF
TRBJ2-7,TRBV29-1,many,12,TRBD1,TGCAGCGTTGGGGACAGGGTCTACGAGCAGTACTTC,CSVGDRVYEQYF
TRBJ2-1,TRBV9,few,14,-,TGTGCCAGCAGCGTAGCTACAGGGCGGAATGAGCAGTTCTTC,CASSVATGRNEQFF
TRBJ1-5,TRBV12-5,many,16,-,TGTGCTAGTGGCCGCGGACAGACCGGGCCGTATCAGCCCCAGCATTTT,CASGRGQTGPYQPQHF
TRBJ1-2,TRBV30,many,13,TRBD1,TGTGCCTGGAATATAGGGGGCGCGGATGGCTACACCTTC,CAWNIGGADGYTF
TRBJ2-5,TRBV7-2,few,16,-,TGTGCCAGCAGCTTATCAGGCAGGTCTGGTCTAGAGACCCAGTACTTC,CASSLSGRSGLETQYF
TRBJ2-3,TRBV28,-,18,TRBD2,TGTGCCAGCAGTTCTATACGACTAGCGGGAGTGAGTACAGATACGCAGTATTTT,CASSSIRLAGVSTDTQYF
TRBJ1-4,TRBV4-3,-,13,-,TGCGCCAGCAGCCAAGATCGGCGGGAAAAACTGTTTTTT,CASSQDRREKLFF
TRBJ1-1,TRBV6-1,many,19,TRBD1,TGTGCCAGCAGGTACCGGGACAGGGGGCTCGGCCTGAAGAACACTGAAGCTTTCTTT,CASRYRDRGLGLKNTEAFF
TRBJ2-3,TRBV10-3,few,17,TRBD1,TGTGCCATCAGTGAGTCGGTGCTGAGGGGGCGGGCAGATACGCAGTATTTT,CAISESVLRGRADTQYF
TRBJ2-3,TRBV27,many,17,TRBD2,TGTGCCAGCAGTTTATGGACTCGCGGGAGTGGCACAGATACGCAGTATTTT,CASSLWTRGSGTDTQYF
TRBJ1-5,TRBV28,many,13,-,TGTGCCAGCAGTTTCGGCAGCTATCAGCCCCAGCATTTT,CASSFGSYQPQHF
TRBJ1-1,TRBV12-3/TRBV12-4,many,15,TRBD1,TGTGCCAGCAGCTCGTCGACAGGGAGAGGTGGTGAAGCTTTCTTT,CASSSSTGRGGEAFF
TRBJ2-5,TRBV12-3/TRBV12-4,many,13,-,TGTGCCAGCAGTTTCGGGTACCAAGAGACCCAGTACTTC,CASSFGYQETQYF
TRBJ2-7,TRBV3-1,many,15,TRBD2,TGTGCCAGCAGCCAAAAACTAGCGGGAGACGGCGAGCAGTACTTC,CASSQKLAGDGEQYF
TRBJ1-2,TRBV7-2,many,17,-,TGTGCCAGCAGCCTCCGGGGACACGAGAGACCTAACTATGGCTACACCTTC,CASSLRGHERPNYGYTF
TRBJ1-2,TRBV7-9,-,13,-,TGTGCCAGCAGCTTAGGGGCAGCCTATGGCTACACCTTC,CASSLGAAYGYTF
TRBJ2-7,TRBV29-1,many,14,TRBD2,TGCAGCGCCTCCGGGGCGGGGAGGGACGGCGAGCAGTACTTC,CSASGAGRDGEQYF
TRBJ1-2,TRBV7-9,many,14,-,TGTGCCAGCAGCGCACCTGGGACGGTATATGGCTACACCTTC,CASSAPGTVYGYTF
TRBJ2-7,TRBV28,-,18,TRBD2,TGTGCCAGCAGTCCTCTGACTAGCGGGAGGGCAATTCTCTACGAGCAGTACTTC,CASSPLTSGRAILYEQYF
TRBJ2-7,TRBV20-1,-,12,-,TGCAGTGCCAGACGACGGATCTACGAGCAGTACTTC,CSARRRIYEQYF
TRBJ2-7,TRBV27,many,14,TRBD1,TGTGCCAGCAGTTCGACAGGGGTTCCCTACGAGCAGTACTTC,CASSSTGVPYEQYF
TRBJ2-7,TRBV7-9,many,14,TRBD1,TGTGCCAGCAGCTTGGTGGGACAGGCTGTCGAGCAGTACTTC,CASSLVGQAVEQYF
TRBJ1-2,TRBV18,many,14,TRBD1,TGTGCCAGCTCACCCCGGGACAGCCGTTTTGGCTACACCTTC,CASSPRDSRFGYTF
TRBJ1-2,TRBV12-3/TRBV12-4,many,17,TRBD1,TGTGCCAGCAGTTCCGGACAGGGGAGGTCAGGGTACTATGGCTACACCTTC,CASSSGQGRSGYYGYTF
TRBJ2-2,TRBV29-1,-,16,TRBD2,TGCAGCGCCCTCCTCTTAGCGGGAGGTTTGTCCGGGGAGCTGTTTTTT,CSALLLAGGLSGELFF
TRBJ1-5,TRBV19,few,14,-,TGTGCCAGTAGTATAGGGGGCTCAGGGCAGCCCCAGCATTTT,CASSIGGSGQPQHF
TRBJ2-3,TRBV2,many,14,-,TGTGCCAGCAGGAGAGGGGGTAGCACAGATACGCAGTATTTT,CASRRGGSTDTQYF
TRBJ2-7,TRBV28,many,17,-,TGTGCCAGCAGTTTAGACTTGACGAGGGGGATATCCTACGAGCAGTACTTC,CASSLDLTRGISYEQYF
TRBJ2-3,TRBV30,many,16,TRBD2,TGTGCCTGGAGTCTAGCGGGAGGGCCGATCGCAGATACGCAGTATTTT,CAWSLAGGPIADTQYF
TRBJ2-5,TRBV28,-,13,TRBD2,TGTGCCACACGGGAGGCGGGAGGAGAGACCCAGTACTTC,CATREAGGETQYF
TRBJ1-1,TRBV3-1,many,13,TRBD1,TGTGCCAGCAGCTCTACAGGGGGGACTGAAGCTTTCTTT,CASSSTGGTEAFF
TRBJ1-5,TRBV28,many,15,-,TGTGCCAGCAGTTCATACATCGATGGCAATCAGCCCCAGCATTTT,CASSSYIDGNQPQHF
TRBJ2-7,TRBV6-1,many,15,TRBD2,TGTGCCAGCAGTGAGCGGACTAGCGCGACCTACGAGCAGTACTTC,CASSERTSATYEQYF